This passage covers 14 T cell receptor beta chains from one sample sequenced in a study of cytomegalovirus exposure and HLA in healthy donors. The PCR used 60 Vbeta and 13 Jbeta primers. The protocol was immunoSEQ multiplex PCR, while the TCRdb copy is restricted to in-frame clones and leaves out a portion. Altogether about 140,000 clones are present, 78% being singletons, with the ten largest covering 2.5% to 3%. Material: PBMCs. The receptors here all came from a female donor in good health and CMV-seronegative.

The table lists this clone with a few counts. This chain connects TRBV5-6 to TRBJ1-2; TRBD1 aligns across 10 bases. From germline, CDR1 is SGHDT and CDR2 YYEEEE. This CDR3 is built from 13 residues. V lost 4 bases to trimming and J lost 7 bases; unmatched junction nucleotides: 4. CDR3 nucleotide sequence: TGTGCCAGCAGCCGGGACAGGGGATCTGGCTACACCTTC. This codes for CASSRDRGSGYTF.

This clone was detected only once. The rearrangement links TRBV10-3 to TRBJ1-1, with 10 bases fitting TRBD1. Germline CDR1 is ENHRY and CDR2 is SYGVKD. CDR3 length: 15 amino acids. J was trimmed by 6 bases and V by 4 bases; bases with no gene match: 8. The DNA for the CDR3 is TGTGCCATCAGTGGTGACCTCGGGACAGGGGCTGAAGCTTTCTTT. This encodes CAISGDLGTGAEAFF.

This clone was seen more than once but under ten times. The rearrangement uses TRBV5-4 and TRBJ2-3; D might be TRBD1 (6 bases). The CDR3 contains 15 residues. V was trimmed by 5 bases and J by 0 bases, leaving 13 bases between them. Germline V gives CDR1 SGHNT, CDR2 YYREEE (reference sequence). The CDR3, as DNA: TGTGCCAGCAGTTTTGACAGGTATAGCACAGATACGCAGTATTTT. This gives the protein CASSFDRYSTDTQYF.

The chain couples TRBV6-1 to TRBJ2-7; 7 nucleotides agree with TRBD2. The germline V gene has CDR1 MNHNS and CDR2 SASEGT. CDR3 size: 13 residues. V trimming: 6 bases; J trimming: 3 bases; junction bases outside the gene matches: 5. The CDR3: CASRPGLVYEQYF. CDR3 DNA sequence: TGTGCCAGCAGACCCGGACTAGTCTACGAGCAGTACTTC.

This chain uses TRBV4-1 with TRBJ2-1; D might be TRBD2 (5 bases). The V gene lost 4 bases and the J gene lost 4 bases, with 14 bases spanning the gap. This CDR3 has 15 residues. Per germline, CDR1 MGHRA and CDR2 YSYEKL. The CDR3 region is CASSPGSGYYNEQFF. As DNA, the CDR3 is TGCGCCAGCAGCCCGGGGAGCGGATATTACAATGAGCAGTTCTTC.

CDR3 sequence reads: CASSNLETQYF. CDR3 nucleotides: TGTGCCAGCAGTAACTTAGAGACCCAGTACTTC. V is TRBV6-1 and J is TRBJ2-5; no firm D call. The CDR3 length is 11 residues. Germline V CDR1 and CDR2: MNHNS, SASEGT. Trimming stripped 5 bases from V and 4 bases from J, with 5 bases between.

CDR3 in amino acids: CASSLETGGIGEQYF. In DNA, the CDR3 is TGTGCCAGCAGCTTAGAAACAGGGGGCATCGGCGAGCAGTACTTC. The chain recombines TRBV7-2 with TRBJ2-7; 9 positions agree with TRBD1. The CDR3 is made up of 15 amino acids. The J segment lost 6 bases and the V segment lost 1 base, leaving 7 bases of the junction unmatched. Germline loops: CDR1 SGHTA, CDR2 FQGNSA.

This chain uses TRBV6-4 with TRBJ2-6, with D possibly being TRBD2 (6 bases). V lost 5 bases, J lost 2 bases, and 16 bases lay in between. CDR1 and CDR2 from the germline V gene are MRHNA and SNTAGT. The CDR3 totals 17 residues. CDR3 nucleotide sequence: TGTGCCAGCAGTCAGGGCAGACTAGAGGCTGGGGCCAACGTCCTGACTTTC. Translated, it gives CASSQGRLEAGANVLTF.

The rearrangement uses TRBV5-1 and TRBJ2-2; D might be TRBD2 (5 bases). CDR1 is SGHRS and CDR2 is YFSETQ in the germline V gene. V lost 3 bases and J lost 5, with 8 bases in between. CDR3 length equals 13 residues. CDR3 protein: CASSSGSTGELFF. DNA for the CDR3: TGCGCCAGCAGCTCGGGGTCTACCGGGGAGCTGTTTTTT.

The J gene is TRBJ1-2, the V gene TRBV28, with D possibly matching TRBD1 (6 bases). From germline, CDR1 is MDHEN and CDR2 SYDVKM. The CDR3 length is 13 residues. V gave up 5 bases and J gave up 4 bases, with 11 bases separating them. Written as DNA, the CDR3 is TGTGCCAGCAGTCTGCAGGGGACCTATGGCTACACCTTC. It is translated as CASSLQGTYGYTF.

The V and J genes are TRBV29-1 and TRBJ1-1, with 7 bases identical to TRBD1. This CDR3 is 13 amino acids long. Germline CDR1 reads SQVTM; CDR2 reads ANQGSEA. J gave up 5 bases and V 7 bases, and 10 bases lay outside the gene matches. The CDR3 nucleotides read TGCAGCGGTAAAGGGGGCGCCGAGACTGAAGCTTTCTTT. Translated: CSGKGGAETEAFF.

The chain recombines TRBV5-1 with TRBJ2-7, with 9 bases aligning to TRBD1. Germline CDR1 and CDR2: SGHRS and YFSETQ. The V and J ends lost 4 bases and 2 bases, in that order; junction bases with no gene match: 7. The CDR3 extends over 15 amino acids. CDR3 in DNA: TGCGCCAGCAGCCCGGACAGGGGAGCGACCTACGAGCAGTACTTC. The encoded protein is CASSPDRGATYEQYF.

The rearrangement joins TRBV28 to TRBJ2-7; TRBD2 aligns across 9 bases. The trim removed 8 bases at V and 2 bases at J, leaving 10 bases unmatched. Looked up from germline, CDR1 is MDHEN and CDR2 is SYDVKM. The CDR3 is 15 amino acids. The chain's CDR3 is CASRTWGGRAYEQYF. In DNA, the CDR3 is TGTGCCAGCCGTACCTGGGGCGGGAGGGCCTACGAGCAGTACTTC.

This sequence joins TRBV28 and TRBJ1-1, with TRBD1 as a possible D gene (5 bases). V was trimmed by 5 bases and J by 6 bases, leaving 22 bases between them. The V gene's germline CDR1 is MDHEN and CDR2 SYDVKM. This CDR3 has 16 residues. The CDR3 sequence is CASSPDWGLGRSEAFF. The CDR3 nucleotides are TGTGCCAGCAGTCCCGACTGGGGCCTCGGGAGATCTGAAGCTTTCTTT.